Below are 28 T cell receptor beta chains sequenced from a single sample in a study of T-cell memory formation after mild COVID-19 (dated by TCRdb to the early 2020s). The library was generated by 5' RACE. Sequencing instrument: Illumina NovaSeq 6000. The public reads were run again by TCRdb, first through fastp at Q25 and then through MiXCR, and only productive beta chains were kept. Rows merge per CDR3 protein into single entries with the most common DNA and genes. The sample table contains hundreds of thousands of distinct CDR3 sequences; only one count was recorded for about a sixth of them. The ten largest clones represent roughly a fifth of the sample. The material sequenced was PBMCs or a T cell subset sorted from them (not recorded which). These receptors all come from a man aged 18 to 30 who had mild COVID-19 (a few samples of this study predate the infection). The sample titles of this study are shuffled in the database, so cell type and time point are left out; the donor was told from shared clones.

V usage is TRBV27 and J usage is TRBJ1-6; D gene uncertain. The CDR3 contains 14 residues. V was shortened by 3 bases and J by 8 bases, with 11 bases between the two germline ends. Germline CDR1 is MNHEY and CDR2 is SMNVEV (reference sequence). The CDR3 nucleotides read TGTGCCAGCAGTTTCGCCAGGCTCGATTCACCCCTCCACTTT. Translated, it gives CASSFARLDSPLHF.

This clonotype has a handful of counts. The chain uses TRBV20-1 and TRBJ2-5, with 10 bases matching TRBD2. CDR1 is DFQATT and CDR2 is SNEGSKA in the germline V gene (reference sequence). V trimming: 3 bases; J trimming: 5 bases; junction bases outside the gene matches: 9. This CDR3 spans 15 amino acids. The CDR3 protein is CSASRLAGGLETQYF. The CDR3, as DNA: TGCAGTGCTAGCCGATTAGCGGGGGGCTTGGAGACCCAGTACTTC.

The V call is TRBV5-1, the J call TRBJ2-1; 8 bases line up with TRBD1. The V segment lost 2 bases and the J segment 5 bases; nucleotides outside the gene matches: 6. From germline, CDR1 is SGHRS and CDR2 YFSETQ. The CDR3 contains 15 residues. DNA for the CDR3: TGCGCCAGCAGCTTCGGACAGGGCCGTAACAATGAGCAGTTCTTC. It yields the protein CASSFGQGRNNEQFF.

This sequence joins TRBV19 and TRBJ1-1; a possible D gene is TRBD1 (6 bases). The CDR3 is made up of 14 amino acids. CDR1 is LNHDA and CDR2 is SQIVND in the germline V gene (reference sequence). Trimming took off 5 bases at V and 0 bases at J, with 10 bases between the two ends. CDR3 DNA: TGTGCCAGTAGTTGGAGGGGGGTGAACACTGAAGCTTTCTTT. Residues: CASSWRGVNTEAFF.

This clonotype has a handful of counts. CDR3 loop: CSAAPGTSVTLSQYF. CDR3 bases: TGCAGTGCTGCCCCCGGGACTAGCGTGACTTTGTCCCAGTACTTC. This sequence joins TRBV20-1 and TRBJ2-5, with TRBD2 matching over 10 bases. The CDR3 spans 15 residues. Looked up from germline, CDR1 is DFQATT and CDR2 is SNEGSKA (reference sequence). Unmatched junction bases numbered 15, after V lost 5 bases and J lost 9 bases.

The rearrangement links TRBV21-1 to TRBJ2-6. TRBV21-1 is shown as a pseudogene. The CDR3 consists of 14 residues. The CDR3 coding sequence is TGTGCCAGCAGCAACAATTCTGGGGCCAACGTCCTGACTTTC. Translated: CASSNNSGANVLTF.

This clonotype was picked up a small number of times. The chain uses TRBV7-2 and TRBJ2-7, with D uncertain. The CDR3 is 12 residues long. Germline values: CDR1 SGHTA, CDR2 FQGNSA. Between the trimmed V and J ends, which lost 4 bases and 6 bases, there was a span of 10 bases. This CDR3 is CASSSGRLEQYF. CDR3 nucleotides: TGTGCCAGCAGCTCAGGCAGGCTCGAGCAGTACTTC.

This clonotype came up a few times. The chain joins TRBV7-9 to TRBJ2-7; D might be TRBD1 (5 bases). The V gene lost 2 bases and the J gene lost 1 base, with 9 bases spanning the gap. The CDR3 contains 14 residues. CDR1 is SEHNR and CDR2 is FQNEAQ in the germline V gene (reference sequence). The CDR3 nucleotides read TGTGCCAGCAGCTTAACTCAGGGTTCCTACGAGCAGTACTTC. Protein: CASSLTQGSYEQYF.

The chain joins TRBV30 to TRBJ2-7, with 8 bases lining up with TRBD2. The CDR3 sequence is 11 residues long. Germline V CDR1 and CDR2: GTSNPN, SVGIG (reference sequence). Trimming cost V 4 bases and J 7 bases; bases outside gene matches: 3. The CDR3 DNA reads TGTGCCTGGACCGGGGGGGCTGAGCAGTACTTC. Translated: CAWTGGAEQYF. Together with reference TRBV30 and TRBJ2-7, the CDR3 gives the full variable domain: SQTIHQWPATLVQPVGSPLSLECTVEGTSNPNLYWYRQAAGRGLQLLFYSVGIGQISSEVPQNLSASRPQDRQFILSSKKLLLSDSGFYLCAWTGGAEQYFGPGTRLTVT.

The J gene is TRBJ2-5, the V gene TRBV5-1; perhaps TRBD2 as D (6 bases). Germline loops: CDR1 SGHRS, CDR2 YFSETQ. The V gene lost 4 bases and the J gene lost 5 bases, with 18 bases spanning the gap. CDR3 length equals 15 residues. The CDR3 loop reads CASSGGTPGRETQYF. DNA for the CDR3: TGCGCCAGCAGCGGCGGGACTCCTGGGAGGGAGACCCAGTACTTC.

This clonotype has just a few counts. The chain carries TRBV27 and TRBJ1-2; D not resolved. CDR3 size: 13 residues. Deletions cut 2 bases from V and 8 bases from J, with 12 bases between. The germline V gene has CDR1 MNHEY and CDR2 SMNVEV (reference sequence). CDR3 coding DNA: TGTGCCAGCAGTTTAAGACTCCATGGAGGCTACACCTTC. Protein product: CASSLRLHGGYTF.

This clonotype was counted a few times. This chain uses TRBV9 with TRBJ1-5; D might be TRBD1 (5 bases). The CDR3 length is 14 residues. V lost 2 bases, J lost 7 bases, and 13 bases lay in between. The germline gives CDR1 SGDLS, CDR2 YYNGEE. DNA for the CDR3: TGTGCCAGCAGCGTCAGTGGGGGGGTGCAGCCCCAGCATTTT. Its translation: CASSVSGGVQPQHF.

The sample holds a few counts of this clonotype. The gene calls are TRBV3-1 and TRBJ2-3, with D uncertain. The CDR3 extends over 14 amino acids. Germline values: CDR1 LGHDT, CDR2 YNNKEL (reference sequence). The V end was cut by 1 base, the J end by 4 bases, with 9 bases between. The CDR3 DNA reads as TGTGCCAGCAGCCAAGGTGTGGAACCAGATACGCAGTATTTT. As protein: CASSQGVEPDTQYF.

This chain uses TRBV7-6 with TRBJ1-1; D unclear. Trimming cost V 7 bases and J 10 bases, with 7 bases left between them. The germline gives CDR1 SGHVS, CDR2 FNYEAQ. The CDR3 is made up of 9 amino acids. The CDR3: CASTPGAFF. The CDR3 DNA follows: TGTGCCAGCACCCCAGGAGCTTTCTTT.

In this sample, this clonotype turned up a few times. The chain is built from TRBV4-3 and TRBJ1-1; TRBD1 agrees at 7 bases. Germline V gene sequence: CDR1 LGHNA, CDR2 YSLEER. The V gene end was trimmed by 3 bases and the J gene end by 0 bases; junction bases not matched to a gene: 7. The CDR3 loop spans 16 amino acids. For the CDR3, the DNA is TGCGCCAGCAGCCAGTTTATCAGGGGGGTGAACACTGAAGCTTTCTTT. It translates to CASSQFIRGVNTEAFF.

This clonotype was picked up a small number of times. The rearrangement links TRBV6-5 to TRBJ2-1; no reliable D call. The V gene lost 2 bases and the J gene lost 6 bases, with 14 bases spanning the gap. This CDR3 has 15 amino acids. Germline CDR1 MNHEY, CDR2 SVGAGI. The chain's CDR3 is CASSYQSFMINEQFF. In nucleotides, the CDR3 is TGTGCCAGCAGTTACCAAAGTTTTATGATCAATGAGCAGTTCTTC.

This clonotype appeared a few times. The chain recombines TRBV21-1 with TRBJ2-5; TRBD1 is the table's D call and was not checked against the DNA. TRBV21-1 is a documented pseudogene. CDR3 length: 16 amino acids. CDR3 sequence: CASSSPAGCLEETQYF. The DNA for the CDR3 is TGTGCCAGCAGCAGTCCCGCCGGGTGTTTGGAGGAGACCCAGTACTTC.

The table lists this clonotype with a few counts. The CDR3 nucleotides are TGTGCCAGCAGCTTAGCGCAGGGGCGGGGCCCCACAGATACGCAGTATTTT. Translated: CASSLAQGRGPTDTQYF. The chain couples TRBV7-2 to TRBJ2-3; D assignment may be TRBD1 or TRBD2 (6 bases each). This CDR3 has 17 residues. CDR1 and CDR2 (germline): SGHTA, FQGNSA. V lost 0 bases and J 2 bases, leaving 15 bases between the germline ends.

The chain couples TRBV20-1 to TRBJ2-2; D might be TRBD2 (6 bases). The CDR3 length is 16 residues. Trimming removed 0 bases at V and 0 bases at J, with 11 bases between. Germline-derived CDR1 and CDR2 are DFQATT and SNEGSKA (reference sequence). CDR3 nucleotides: TGCAGTGCTAGAGATCCGGGGACTCCGAACACCGGGGAGCTGTTTTTT. Protein sequence: CSARDPGTPNTGELFF.

This clonotype was found a few times. The chain couples TRBV7-2 to TRBJ2-7; the match to TRBD2 covers 10 bases. The J segment lost 4 bases and the V segment lost 5 bases, leaving 8 bases of the junction unmatched. This CDR3 has 15 amino acids. Germline V lookup: CDR1 SGHTA, CDR2 FQGNSA. The CDR3 sequence is CASSPERGGPYEQYF. The DNA for the CDR3 is TGTGCCAGCAGCCCCGAGCGGGGGGGGCCGTACGAGCAGTACTTC. The complete variable domain, with remaining parts taken from reference TRBV7-2 and TRBJ2-7, reads GAGVSQSPSNKVTEKGKDVELRCDPISGHTALYWYRQSLGQGLEFLIYFQGNSAPDKSGLPSDRFSAERTGGSVSTLTIQRTQQEDSAVYLCASSPERGGPYEQYFGPGTRLTVT.

This clonotype was observed a handful of times. The chain combines TRBV10-2 with TRBJ1-5; D is unclear. CDR1 WSHSY and CDR2 SAAADI come from the germline V gene. With 3 bases removed from V and 7 bases from J, the gap between germline ends came to 7 bases. The CDR3 totals 12 residues. CDR3 coding DNA: TGCGCCAGCAGTGAAGAGAGCCAGCCCCAGCATTTT. Its translation: CASSEESQPQHF.

This clonotype was seen only a few times. The rearrangement uses TRBV5-1 and TRBJ2-7; 15 positions match TRBD2. V gave up 6 bases and J gave up 2 bases; unmatched junction bases: 6. The CDR3 runs 16 residues. Germline values: CDR1 SGHRS, CDR2 YFSETQ. The CDR3 DNA reads TGCGCCAGCACGGGGACTAGCGGGGGGTTTGCCTACGAGCAGTACGTC. Amino acids: CASTGTSGGFAYEQYV.

V and J are TRBV7-9 and TRBJ1-4, with a possible D match to TRBD1 (6 bases). The V end lost 10 bases, the J end lost 4 bases, and 16 bases lay between the germline ends. This CDR3 contains 14 residues. Germline loops: CDR1 SEHNR, CDR2 FQNEAQ (reference sequence). The CDR3 loop reads CATQRGTHNEKLFF. The CDR3 DNA reads TGTGCCACCCAGAGGGGGACCCATAATGAAAAACTGTTTTTT. Together with reference TRBV7-9 and TRBJ1-4, the CDR3 gives the full variable domain: DTGVSQNPRHKITKRGQNVTFRCDPISEHNRLYWYRQTLGQGPEFLTYFQNEAQLEKSRLLSDRFSAERPKGSFSTLEIQRTEQGDSAMYLCATQRGTHNEKLFFGSGTQLSVL.

The chain couples TRBV2 to TRBJ1-2; tentative D call: TRBD1 (5 bases). The CDR3 length is 15 residues. The ends were cut back, 2 bases at V and 3 bases at J, with 13 bases in the middle. Looked up from germline, CDR1 is SNHLY and CDR2 is FYNNEI. CDR3 in amino acids: CASSEIRGGDYGYTF. The CDR3, as DNA: TGTGCCAGCAGTGAAATCCGGGGCGGAGACTATGGCTACACCTTC. Drawing the rest from reference TRBV2 and TRBJ1-2, the complete variable domain is EPEVTQTPSHQVTQMGQEVILRCVPISNHLYFYWYRQILGQKVEFLVSFYNNEISEKSEIFDDQFSVERPDGSNFTLKIRSTKLEDSAMYFCASSEIRGGDYGYTFGSGTRLTVV.

The chain employs TRBV6-6 and TRBJ1-5; a possible D gene is TRBD1 (5 bases). The CDR3 is 15 residues long. V was pared by 6 bases and J by 0 bases, with 12 bases between. The V gene's germline CDR1 is MNHNY and CDR2 SVGAGI (reference sequence). Here the CDR3 DNA reads TGTGCCAGCAGACCGGGACGATATAGCAATCAGCCCCAGCATTTT. Amino acids: CASRPGRYSNQPQHF.

This clonotype was seen a handful of times. J is TRBJ1-2 and V is TRBV6-2 or TRBV6-3; the match to TRBD1 covers 9 bases. Germline lookup yields CDR1 MNHEY and CDR2 SVGEGT. CDR3 length: 16 residues. The V and J ends lost 5 bases and 4 bases, in that order; junction bases with no gene match: 11. The CDR3 spells CASSKRSRDRAYGYTF. As DNA, the CDR3 is TGTGCCAGCAGTAAAAGATCCCGGGACAGGGCCTATGGCTACACCTTC.

The V call is TRBV2, the J call TRBJ1-2; no clear D gene. Trimming cost V 7 bases and J 2 bases, with 14 bases left between them. This CDR3 comprises 14 residues. The germline CDR1 and CDR2 sequences are SNHLY and FYNNEI. CDR3 amino acids: CASILGTSNYGYTF. In nucleotides, the CDR3 is TGTGCCAGCATACTCGGAACCTCGAACTATGGCTACACCTTC. Combining the CDR3 with reference TRBV2 and TRBJ1-2 gives the whole variable domain EPEVTQTPSHQVTQMGQEVILRCVPISNHLYFYWYRQILGQKVEFLVSFYNNEISEKSEIFDDQFSVERPDGSNFTLKIRSTKLEDSAMYFCASILGTSNYGYTFGSGTRLTVV.

The chain has TRBV7-9 and TRBJ2-3; D uncertain. This CDR3 has 13 residues. Germline CDR1 SEHNR, CDR2 FQNEAQ (reference sequence). V lost 7 bases to trimming and J lost 0 bases, with 8 bases between them. The CDR3, as DNA: TGTGCCAGCACCCAAAGTAGCACAGATACGCAGTATTTT. Protein sequence: CASTQSSTDTQYF.